This TCR beta chain originates from a study of shared clonotypes between healthy human individuals (TCRdb year 2020). Context from the whole study: The cohort comprised a couple of women and a few men aged 18 to 49 years. Blood TCR repertoires of five healthy adults were deeply sequenced to estimate repertoire size and the extent of clonotype sharing between individuals. Per donor, leukapheresis produced somewhere between about 0.9 and 9.5 billion PBMCs. For each donor, three plates each were used for CD4 naive and CD4 memory, two plates were used for CD8 naive, and one plate was used for CD8 memory. To increase sequencing depth and limit assay-specific biases, different laboratories used diverse techniques to prepare libraries and sequence TCR repertoires. Study-wide findings and limitations: Because the study included only a small number of donors, the genetic and exposure-history diversity represented was limited. Even with the large sequencing depth, rarefaction of the sorted-subset datasets indicated that sequencing was incomplete. Naive subsets generally had larger estimated clonotype richness than memory subsets. Sampling was limited to blood, and TCR repertoires in tissue likely differ from TCR repertoires in blood. Clonotypes shared by all four sorted-subset donors showed higher generation probabilities than non-shared clonotypes. Based on pairwise subsampling, the degree of clonotype sharing among donors was expected to be affected by sequencing depth. Across a handful of donors, about 4.5% of naive CD4, approximately 4% of naive CD8, under 2.5% of memory CD4, and 0.3% to 0.45% of memory CD8 clonotypes were shared.

This clone has a handful of counts. Its antigen remains unidentified. No base quality information exists; no much larger clone differs at one position. CDR1 and CDR2 are read off the germline V gene as SGHVS and FQNEAQ. V is reduced by 5 bases and J by 5 bases, leaving a spacing of 15 bases between them. The CDR3 has 14 amino acids, counting the end cysteine and phenylalanine. Only the CDR3 region is kept as DNA, spanning 42 bases read in frame from base 1. The donors were healthy, HIV-negative adults who had no recently reported acute infections or vaccinations. Every donor was a Caucasian adult living in Nashville, Tennessee, USA. Magnetic negative selection was used to enrich CD4+ T cells, after which naive cells were positively selected on CD45RA and the negative fraction became the memory subset. Blood was collected by leukapheresis, and PBMCs were isolated by Ficoll-Histopaque density gradient centrifugation and then cryopreserved in liquid nitrogen vapor phase. Analytical flow cytometry was used to check the purity and quantity of every magnetically sorted T cell population. Genomic DNA was isolated from every sorted fraction and measured by UV absorbance on a Nanodrop 2000c.

Using the deep immunoSEQ assay, TCR CDR3 regions were amplified from genomic DNA by multiplex PCR. Extracted genomic DNA from each cell subset was distributed evenly across all wells of several immunoSEQ 96-well plates, and each plate was treated as a replicate. For sorted subsets, about 0.2 ug genomic DNA, equal to tens of thousands of T cell genomes, was loaded into each replicate PCR. Purified libraries were quantified with a Qubit 3.0 fluorometer, sized on a Bioanalyzer 2100, and re-quantified with the KAPA Library Quantification kit. A separate single-read 150-cycle Illumina NextSeq 550 flow cell was used to sequence each immunoSEQ 96-well plate. Under the source paper's analysis protocol: The immunoSEQ output contained only junctional sequences without quality scores, so filtering could not match that applied to full-length reads. Sequences were annotated with PyIR, a Python wrapper for IgBLAST v1.9, and V/J genes and CDR3 were assigned using IMGT germline references. Reads were removed for weak V/J assignments (E-value above 1e-6), missing CDR3, stop codons, out-of-frame junctions, or ambiguous translated residues. V3J clonotypes were defined by identical inferred V gene, J gene, and CDR3 amino acid sequence. To compute the percentage overlap between repertoires, the number of shared unique clonotypes was divided by the size of the smaller repertoire. RTK rarefaction, the Chao1 estimator, and Recon v2.1 estimates of unobserved clonotypes were used to assess repertoire richness. OLGA was used to compute generation probabilities for all TCRbeta clonotypes that the gDNA method yielded from a handful of donors. The table comes from immuneACCESS by way of TCRdb, which keeps in-frame sequences with V and J called. Part of the clones is missing from these tables; in studies checked, under half for an unresolved V gene and the rest for unknown reasons. V, J and clone size reflect that table, while D and trimming were determined from the DNA. This sample comprises roughly 1,100,000 clones, approximately 70% of them detected only once. The ten largest clones take up about 1.5% of the sample.

The V gene is TRBV7-8 and the J gene is TRBJ1-2; tentative D gene TRBD1, with 5 bases matching. The sequenced material came from memory CD4+ T cells sorted from blood. Interpreted using the paper, the cell subset or site label stands for: CD45RA-negative fraction. This receptor was obtained from a man between 18 and 35 years old in good health. Here the CDR3 is given as CASSLLTGGYGYTF. The DNA sequence is TGTGCCAGCAGCCTACTTACAGGAGGATATGGCTACACCTTC.